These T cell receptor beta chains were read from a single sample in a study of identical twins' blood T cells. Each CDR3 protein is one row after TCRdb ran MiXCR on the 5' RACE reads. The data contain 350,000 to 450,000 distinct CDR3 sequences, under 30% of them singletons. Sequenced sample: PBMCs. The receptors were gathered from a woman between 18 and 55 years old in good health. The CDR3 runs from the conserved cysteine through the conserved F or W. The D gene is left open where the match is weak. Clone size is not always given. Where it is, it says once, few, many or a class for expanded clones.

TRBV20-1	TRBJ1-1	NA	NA	CSASGGANTEAFF	TGCAGTGCTAGTGGGGGGGCGAACACTGAAGCTTTCTTT
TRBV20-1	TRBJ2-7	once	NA	CSAKNGQTYEQYF	TGCAGTGCGAAGAACGGACAGACCTACGAGCAGTACTTC
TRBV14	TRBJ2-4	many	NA	CASSQESGTNIQYF	TGTGCCAGCAGCCAAGAATCAGGGACGAACATTCAGTACTTC
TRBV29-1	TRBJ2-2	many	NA	CSVILRDSNTGELFF	TGCAGCGTGATCCTTAGAGACTCGAACACCGGGGAGCTGTTTTTT
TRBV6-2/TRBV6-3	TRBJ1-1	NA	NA	CASRKGRDTKSAFF	TGTGCCAGCAGGAAGGGCCGGGACACTAAGTCAGCTTTCTTT
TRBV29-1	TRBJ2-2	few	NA	CSGLTGWNTGELFF	TGCAGCGGCCTTACAGGGTGGAACACCGGGGAGCTGTTTTTT
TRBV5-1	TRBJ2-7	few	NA	CASSLAPVQITYEQYF	TGCGCCAGCAGCTTGGCGCCGGTCCAAATTACCTACGAGCAGTACTTC
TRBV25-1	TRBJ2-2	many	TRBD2	CASSQKLADTGELFF	TGTGCCAGCAGTCAGAAGCTAGCGGACACCGGGGAGCTGTTTTTT
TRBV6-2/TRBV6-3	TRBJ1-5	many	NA	CASEDTGNQPQHF	TGTGCCAGCGAGGACACCGGCAATCAGCCCCAGCATTTT
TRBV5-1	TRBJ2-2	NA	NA	CASMSLAHNTGELFF	TGCGCCAGCATGAGCCTAGCACACAACACCGGGGAGCTGTTTTTT
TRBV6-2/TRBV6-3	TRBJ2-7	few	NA	CASSAFYEQYF	TGTGCCAGCAGCGCGTTCTACGAGCAGTACTTC
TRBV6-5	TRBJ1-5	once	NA	CASSSTGTNQPQNF	TGTGCCAGCAGTTCAACAGGTACCAATCAGCCCCAGAATTTT
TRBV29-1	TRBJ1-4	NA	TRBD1	CSVGDRGSNEKLFF	TGCAGCGTTGGAGACAGGGGATCTAATGAAAAACTGTTTTTT
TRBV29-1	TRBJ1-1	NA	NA	CSAGGGTTNTEAFF	TGCAGCGCCGGGGGAGGGACCACGAACACTGAAGCTTTCTTT
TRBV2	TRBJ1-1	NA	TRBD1	CASSVQGARDGTEAFF	TGTGCCAGCAGTGTACAGGGGGCACGGGACGGCACTGAAGCTTTCTTT
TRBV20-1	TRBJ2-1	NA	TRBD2	CSTDRASGDNEQFF	TGCAGTACAGACCGTGCTAGCGGCGACAATGAGCAGTTCTTC
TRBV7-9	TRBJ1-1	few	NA	CASSLRAPDTEAFF	TGTGCCAGCAGCTTACGGGCCCCGGACACTGAAGCTTTCTTT
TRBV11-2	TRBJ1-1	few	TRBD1	CAGGQGPYTEAFF	TGTGCCGGGGGACAGGGTCCGTACACTGAAGCTTTCTTT
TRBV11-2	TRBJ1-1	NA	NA	CAGSFVGTEDMNTEAFF	TGTGCCGGCAGCTTCGTAGGGACGGAAGATATGAACACTGAAGCTTTCTTT
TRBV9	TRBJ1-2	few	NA	CASSVRGGLDGYTF	TGTGCCAGCAGCGTGAGGGGGGGCCTCGATGGCTACACCTTC
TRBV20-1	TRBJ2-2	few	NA	CSARALGDLDTGELFF	TGCAGTGCTAGAGCCCTAGGGGACTTAGACACCGGGGAGCTGTTTTTT
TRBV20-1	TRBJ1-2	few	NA	CSAGTVAGGYTF	TGCAGTGCTGGGACGGTGGCGGGAGGCTACACCTTC
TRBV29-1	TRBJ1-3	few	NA	CSVEKGSGNTIYF	TGCAGCGTTGAGAAGGGCTCTGGAAACACCATATATTTT
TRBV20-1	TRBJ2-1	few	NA	CSAKLALGEQFF	TGCAGTGCTAAGCTAGCCCTTGGGGAGCAGTTCTTC
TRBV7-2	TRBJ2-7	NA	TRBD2	CASSLTASGSNEQYF	TGTGCCAGCAGCTTAACCGCTAGCGGGAGTAACGAGCAGTACTTC
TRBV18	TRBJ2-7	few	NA	CASSPRDITYEQYF	TGTGCCAGCTCACCCCGGGACATAACCTACGAGCAGTACTTC
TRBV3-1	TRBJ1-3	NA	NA	CASSRQMGWAGNTIYF	TGTGCCAGCAGCCGTCAGATGGGATGGGCTGGAAACACCATATATTTT
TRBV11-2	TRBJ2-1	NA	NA	CASSRRQHEQFF	TGTGCCAGCAGCAGACGACAGCATGAGCAGTTCTTC
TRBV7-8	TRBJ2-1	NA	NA	CASSSRPKVSGANEQFF	TGTGCCAGCAGCTCCCGGCCCAAGGTTAGCGGTGCCAATGAGCAGTTCTTC
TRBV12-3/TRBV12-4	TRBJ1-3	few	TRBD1	CASSLARGGFSGNTIYF	TGTGCCAGCAGTTTAGCCCGAGGGGGCTTCTCTGGAAACACCATATATTTT